The present entry profiles one TCR beta chain with its context. This sample was taken from a study of tumor-infiltrating lymphocytes in primary liver carcinoma. Study summary: The study reported T1-T3 N0M0 tumors spanning 4.2 to 10 cm.

Using a constant-region primer together with ProtoScript II reverse transcriptase, TCR beta cDNA was made from 450 to 600 ng of total RNA. Nested multiplex PCR, run for three rounds with slightly modified ARM-PCR, yielded TCR beta libraries. Investigators reported that the first two PCR rounds, at 10 cycles each, used TRBV1-TRBV30 forward primers with a C-beta reverse primer. Using its own MiXCR run on the multiplex PCR reads, TCRdb lists one record per CDR3 protein. The sample yields about 21,000 distinct CDR3 sequences, approximately 70% seen once. Investigators took RNA and DNA out together from about 20-30 mg of unsorted bulk tissue. Surgeons treated the primary liver carcinoma of the patients by surgical resection. With chronic HBV infection, the patients were also treatment-naive. Germline-derived CDR1 and CDR2 are SGDLS and YYNGEE. V was shortened by 1 base and J by 0 bases, with 10 bases between the two germline ends. The CDR3 extends over 15 amino acids.

The receptor was isolated from a man aged 40-49 years with primary liver carcinoma and hepatitis B virus infection. Source material: liver tumor tissue from sampling region 1. As to subset: tumor region T1, superior pole. The chain couples TRBV9 to TRBJ2-5; perhaps TRBD1 as D (6 bases). CDR3 coding DNA: TGTGCCAGCAGCGTATGCGGACAGTACCAAGAGACCCAGTACTTC. Translating gives CASSVCGQYQETQYF.